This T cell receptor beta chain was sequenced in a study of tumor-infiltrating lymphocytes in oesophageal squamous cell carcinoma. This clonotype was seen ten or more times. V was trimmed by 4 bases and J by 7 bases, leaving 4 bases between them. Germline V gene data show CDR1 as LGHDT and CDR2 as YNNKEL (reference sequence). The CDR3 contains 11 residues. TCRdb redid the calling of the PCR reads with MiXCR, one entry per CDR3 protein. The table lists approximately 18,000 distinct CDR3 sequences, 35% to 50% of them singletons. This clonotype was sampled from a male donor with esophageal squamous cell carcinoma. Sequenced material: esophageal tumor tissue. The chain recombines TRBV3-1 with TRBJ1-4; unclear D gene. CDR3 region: CASSPGEKLFF. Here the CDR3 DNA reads TGTGCCAGCAGCCCGGGTGAAAAACTGTTTTTT.